In this sample, the clone carrying this TCR beta chain turned up a few times. The antigen is unknown. The data stem from a study of response to subunit inactivated influenza vaccine. The CDR3 is made up of 14 amino acids. With 7 bases clipped from V and 6 bases from J, the junction kept 7 bases outside the gene matches. Germline values: CDR1 MNHEY, CDR2 SVGEGT. TCRdb re-derived calls from the RT-PCR reads in MiXCR, one entry per CDR3 protein. Seen here are hundreds of thousands of distinct CDR3 sequences, around 13% observed once, and the top ten hold 6.5% to 8%. Findings of the study overall: Few additional T cells are recruited per seasonal influenza vaccination, authors suggested.

Sequenced material: PBMCs from blood, taken less than 15 days before vaccination. V usage is TRBV6-2 or TRBV6-3 and J usage is TRBJ2-4; 9 nucleotides line up with TRBD1. This clonotype was sampled from a man aged 45-65 years who received an inactivated influenza vaccine. CDR3: CASNPDRGGNIQYF. CDR3 bases: TGTGCCAGCAACCCAGACAGGGGGGGAAACATTCAGTACTTC.